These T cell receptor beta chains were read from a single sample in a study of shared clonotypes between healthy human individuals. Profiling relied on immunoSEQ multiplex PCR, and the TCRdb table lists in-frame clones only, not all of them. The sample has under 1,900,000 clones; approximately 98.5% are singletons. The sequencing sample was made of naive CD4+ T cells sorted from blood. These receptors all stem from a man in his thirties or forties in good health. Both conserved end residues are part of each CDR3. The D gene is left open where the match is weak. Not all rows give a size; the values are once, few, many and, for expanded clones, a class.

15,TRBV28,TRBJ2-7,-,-,TGTGCCAGCAGACGACCGGGACAAAGCTCCTACGAGCAGTACTTC,CASRRPGQSSYEQYF
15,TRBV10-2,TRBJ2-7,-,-,TGCGCCAGCAGAACAGGGGCCGCGGGGACCTACGAGCAGTACTTC,CASRTGAAGTYEQYF
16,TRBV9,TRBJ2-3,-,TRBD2,TGTGCCAGCAGCGTTGGACTAGCGGCGGGGGCAGATACGCAGTATTTT,CASSVGLAAGADTQYF
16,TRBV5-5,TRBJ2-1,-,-,TGTGCCAGCAGCTTGGCTGAGACAACCCTGATTTTCGGGCAGTTCTTC,CASSLAETTLIFGQFF
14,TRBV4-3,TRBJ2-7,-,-,TGCGCCAGCAGCCAAGACAGGGACGTATACGAGCAGTACTTC,CASSQDRDVYEQYF
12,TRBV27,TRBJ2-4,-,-,TGTGCCAGCAGTCTCGACGGAAACATTCAGTACTTC,CASSLDGNIQYF
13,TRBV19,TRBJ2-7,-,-,TGTGCCAGTAGTATAGGGACGGGCTACGAGCAGTACTTC,CASSIGTGYEQYF
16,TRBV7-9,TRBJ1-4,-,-,TGTGCCAGCAGCTTAGTGCCGGGCAGGGAAAATGAAAAACTGTTTTTT,CASSLVPGRENEKLFF
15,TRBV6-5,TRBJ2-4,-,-,TGTGCCAGCAATCCTTCTTCCGTAGCCAAAAACATTCAGTACTTC,CASNPSSVAKNIQYF
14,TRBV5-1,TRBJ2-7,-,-,TGCGCCAGCAGCTTGGTACCTAGCGCCTACGAGCAGTACTTC,CASSLVPSAYEQYF
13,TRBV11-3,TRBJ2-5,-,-,TGTGCCAGCAGCTTGGGTCTCCAAGAGACCCAGTACTTC,CASSLGLQETQYF
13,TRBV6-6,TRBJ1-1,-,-,TGTGCCAGCAGCCCGCTAAGGGACACTGAAGCTTTCTTT,CASSPLRDTEAFF
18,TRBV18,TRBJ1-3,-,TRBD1,TGTGCCAGCTCACCACTTGGACAGGGGGCTGGAGCCGGAAACACCATATATTTT,CASSPLGQGAGAGNTIYF
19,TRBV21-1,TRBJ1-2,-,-,TGTGCCAGCAGCAAAGTCGTCGGGACAGGGAAAGATGGGGACTATGGCTACACCTTC,CASSKVVGTGKDGDYGYTF
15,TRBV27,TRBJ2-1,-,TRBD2,TGTGCCAGCAGTTTACTTAGCGGGAGGATCGATGAGCAGTTCTTC,CASSLLSGRIDEQFF
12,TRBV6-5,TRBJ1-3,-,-,TGTGCCAGCACGTCTCGATGGAACACCATATATTTT,CASTSRWNTIYF
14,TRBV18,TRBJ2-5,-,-,TGTGCCAGCTCACCAAGCGGAGGGGGGGAGACCCAGTACTTC,CASSPSGGGETQYF
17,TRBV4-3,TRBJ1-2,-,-,TGCGCCAGCAGCCAAGTGACGGGAGTGGGGGCTCCCTATGGCTACACCTTC,CASSQVTGVGAPYGYTF
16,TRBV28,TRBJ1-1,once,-,TGTGCCAGCAGCCCCCCTTGGGGGGCTGGGAGCACTGAAGCTTTCTTT,CASSPPWGAGSTEAFF
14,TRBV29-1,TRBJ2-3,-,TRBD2,TGCAGCGCTAGCGGGAGGACGCAGGCAGATACGCAGTATTTT,CSASGRTQADTQYF
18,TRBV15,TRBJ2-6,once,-,TGTGCCACCAGCAGAGAGACAGCATCGTACTCTGGGGCCAACGTCCTGACTTTC,CATSRETASYSGANVLTF
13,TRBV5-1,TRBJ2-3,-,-,TGCGCCAGCAGCTTAGCAGGAACAGATACGCAGTATTTT,CASSLAGTDTQYF
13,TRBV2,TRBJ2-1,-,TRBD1,TGTGCCAGTTCGACAGGGGGTGACAATGAGCAGTTCTTC,CASSTGGDNEQFF
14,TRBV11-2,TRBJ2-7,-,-,TGTGCCAGCAGCTTAGTCGGGGGGCCAGGAGAGCAGTACTTC,CASSLVGGPGEQYF
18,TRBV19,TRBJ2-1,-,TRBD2,TGTGCCAGTAGTATGGGACTAGCGGGACCGAGCTCCTACAATGAGCAGTTCTTC,CASSMGLAGPSSYNEQFF
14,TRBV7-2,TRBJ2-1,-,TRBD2,TGTGCCAGCAGCTTAGGGACCGGGACTAGCGGCCGGTTCTTC,CASSLGTGTSGRFF
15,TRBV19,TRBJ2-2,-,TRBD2,TGTGCCACCGGGCGGGGGTGGAGTAACACCGGGGAGCTGTTTTTT,CATGRGWSNTGELFF
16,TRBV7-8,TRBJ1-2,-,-,TGTGCCAGCAGCGCTGCTCGGGATCCGCGGGTCTATGGCTACACCTTC,CASSAARDPRVYGYTF
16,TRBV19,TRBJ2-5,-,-,TGTGCCAGTAGCTCCGTTACCGGGCCCCAGGAGGAGACCCAGTACTTC,CASSSVTGPQEETQYF
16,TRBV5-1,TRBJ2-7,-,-,TGCGCCAGCAGTTCCGGGACACCCAAACTGCTCTACGAGCAGTACTTC,CASSSGTPKLLYEQYF
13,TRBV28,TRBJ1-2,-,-,TGTGCCAGCAGTTTACCAGGGAACTATGGCTACACCTTC,CASSLPGNYGYTF
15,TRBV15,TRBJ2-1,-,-,TGTGCCACCAGCAGAGATAGGGGGGTCCTCAATGAGCAGTTCTTC,CATSRDRGVLNEQFF
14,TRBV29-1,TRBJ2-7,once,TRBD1,TGCAGCGTTCTTCTGGACAGGGGTTCGTACGAGCAGTACTTC,CSVLLDRGSYEQYF
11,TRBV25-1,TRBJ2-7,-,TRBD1,TGTGCCAGCAGTGGACAGGGAGAGCAGTACTTC,CASSGQGEQYF
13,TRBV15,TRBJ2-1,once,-,TGTGCCACCGTACAGGGTTACTACGATGAGCAGTTCTTC,CATVQGYYDEQFF
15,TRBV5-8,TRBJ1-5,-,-,TGTGCCAGCAGCTTGGCAGGGTATAGCAATCAGCCCCAGCATTTT,CASSLAGYSNQPQHF
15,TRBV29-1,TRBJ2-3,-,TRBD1,TGCAGCGAAGGGAACCGGGACAGCTTTACAGATACGCAGTATTTT,CSEGNRDSFTDTQYF
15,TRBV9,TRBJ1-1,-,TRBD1,TGTGCCAGCAGCGACCCAGGGGGCAGGAGTACTGAAGCTTTCTTT,CASSDPGGRSTEAFF
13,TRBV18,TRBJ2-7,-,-,TGTGCCAGCTCACCCGGGAACTTCGACGAGCAGTACTTC,CASSPGNFDEQYF
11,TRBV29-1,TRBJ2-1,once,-,TGCAGCGTTGCGGCCTGGGATGAGCAGTTCTTC,CSVAAWDEQFF
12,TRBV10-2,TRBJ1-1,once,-,TGCGCCAGCAGTGAGGTCCCGGCCGAAGCTTTCTTT,CASSEVPAEAFF
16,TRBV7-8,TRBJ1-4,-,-,TGTGCCAGCCCCCGCCCAGGGGATGGTCCTAATGAAAAACTGTTTTTT,CASPRPGDGPNEKLFF
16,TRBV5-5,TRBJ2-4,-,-,TGTGCCAGCAGCCTACCAACAGAGCTAGCCAAAAACATTCAGTACTTC,CASSLPTELAKNIQYF
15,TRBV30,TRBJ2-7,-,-,TGTGCCTGGAGTCATAGGATATTAGACTCCTACGAGCAGTACTTC,CAWSHRILDSYEQYF
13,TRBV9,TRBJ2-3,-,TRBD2,TGTGCCAGTAAGGGACTAGCGACAGATACGCAGTATTTT,CASKGLATDTQYF
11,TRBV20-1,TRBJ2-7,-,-,TGCAGTGCTAATAGGGCCCACGAGCAGTACTTC,CSANRAHEQYF
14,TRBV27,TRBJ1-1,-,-,TGTGCCAGCAGTAAAACAGGGCGTCGTACTGAAGCTTTCTTT,CASSKTGRRTEAFF
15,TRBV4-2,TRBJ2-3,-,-,TGTGCCAGCAGCCAGGAGCTGGGTGGCACAGATACGCAGTATTTT,CASSQELGGTDTQYF
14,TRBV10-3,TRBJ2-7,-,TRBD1,TGTGCCATCAGTGTACAGGGGCGGACCTACGAGCAGTACTTC,CAISVQGRTYEQYF
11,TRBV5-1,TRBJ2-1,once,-,TGCGCCAGCAGCTCCACGTTGGAGCAGTTCTTC,CASSSTLEQFF
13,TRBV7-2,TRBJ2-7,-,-,TGTGCCAGCAGCTTAAGGGTGTCATCCGAGCAGTACTTC,CASSLRVSSEQYF
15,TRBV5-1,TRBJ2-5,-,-,TGCGCCAGCAGCGGGAGACACCTCTCGCCGGAGACCCAGTACTTC,CASSGRHLSPETQYF
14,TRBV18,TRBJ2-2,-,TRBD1,TGTGCCAGCGCGGACAGGGTAGCAACCGGGGAGCTGTTTTTT,CASADRVATGELFF
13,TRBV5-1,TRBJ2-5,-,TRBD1,TGCGCCAGCGGGGACAGGGGCCAAGAGACCCAGTACTTC,CASGDRGQETQYF